This TCR beta chain originates from a study of identical twins. MiXCR, applied by TCRdb to the 5' RACE reads, yields one record per CDR3 protein. The table includes 450,000 or so distinct CDR3 sequences, approximately 24% detected once. The junction had 10 bases not matched to a gene; V was cut back by 6 bases and J by 4 bases. Per germline, CDR1 LNHNV and CDR2 YYDKDF (reference sequence). This CDR3 is 15 amino acids long. The same sample was also studied in work on T cells expressing NK-cell markers.

The TCR was taken from a woman between 18 and 29 years old in good health. The chain uses TRBV15 and TRBJ2-3; 7 nucleotides agree with TRBD1. Sequencing input: CD4+ T cells sorted from blood. The CDR3 here is CATRELRGPPDTQYF. CDR3 nucleotides: TGTGCCACCAGGGAGCTAAGGGGGCCTCCAGATACGCAGTATTTT. The full variable domain, in which reference TRBV15 and TRBJ2-3 provide the parts outside the CDR3, is DAMVIQNPRYQVTQFGKPVTLSCSQTLNHNVMYWYQQKSSQAPKLLFHYYDKDFNNEADTPDNFQSRRPNTSFCFLDIRSPGLGDTAMYLCATRELRGPPDTQYFGPGTRLTVL.